This T cell receptor beta chain was sequenced during a study of human T cells and chemical hapten exposure. Turning to the study itself: Donors were sensitized with 2% DPC on the upper inner arm. The upper back received 0.01% DPC by patch testing, with results read at 6 days. The study, taken as a whole, reports: There were significantly more large CDR3 similarity clusters among expanded TCRs than among controls.

CDR3 length equals 14 residues. Trimming removed 3 bases from V and 2 bases from J, with 13 bases in between. CDR1 is SQVTM, CDR2 ANQGSEA, per germline. The time point denotes: patch test 1, 2 weeks after DPC sensitization. Treatment specified: therapeutic diphenylcyclopropenone sensitization with weekly scalp DPC. Before extraction, the whole blood was not fractionated, and total RNA was taken from it. From the RACE reads, TCRdb called clonotypes with MiXCR, one entry per CDR3 protein. The table lists around 190,000 distinct CDR3 sequences, around 22% of them singletons. This clonotype was detected only a few times. Its antigen is as yet unknown.

Material: whole blood, obtained in connection with sensitization to the hapten diphenylcyclopropenone (DPC). This TCR derives from a woman aged 45 to 65 with alopecia areata. Some clones in this sample may be carry-over from other donors' samples. This chain uses TRBV29-1 with TRBJ1-1; D perhaps matches TRBD1 (5 bases). The chain's CDR3 is CSVERGGGNTEAFF. The CDR3 DNA reads TGCAGCGTTGAGAGGGGCGGGGGAAACACTGAAGCTTTCTTT.